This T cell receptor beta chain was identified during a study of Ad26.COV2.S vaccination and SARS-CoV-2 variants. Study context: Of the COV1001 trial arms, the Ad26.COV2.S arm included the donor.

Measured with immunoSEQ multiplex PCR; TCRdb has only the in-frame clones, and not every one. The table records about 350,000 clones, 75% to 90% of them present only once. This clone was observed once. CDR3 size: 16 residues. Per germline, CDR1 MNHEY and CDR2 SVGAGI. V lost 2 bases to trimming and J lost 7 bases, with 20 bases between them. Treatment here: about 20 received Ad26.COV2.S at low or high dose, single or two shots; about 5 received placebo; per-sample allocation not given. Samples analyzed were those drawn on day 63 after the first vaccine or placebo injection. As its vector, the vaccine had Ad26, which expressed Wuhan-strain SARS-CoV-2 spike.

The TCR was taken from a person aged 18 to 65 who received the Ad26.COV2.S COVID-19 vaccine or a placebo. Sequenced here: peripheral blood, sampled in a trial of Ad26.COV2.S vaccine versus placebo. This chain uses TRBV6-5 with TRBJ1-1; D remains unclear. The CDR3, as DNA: TGTGCCAGCAGTTACGGTGTGGGTCAGGTTGGCCGTGAAGCTTTCTTT. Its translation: CASSYGVGQVGREAFF.